The sequence of this T cell receptor beta chain was determined in a study of blood T cell repertoires in COVID-19. Study details: Italy, Spain and the United States were the sources of the convalescent and acute COVID-19 samples. PBMCs, B-cell-depleted T cells, or T cells provided the cDNA or gDNA that made up the material.

Method: immunoSEQ multiplex PCR; TCRdb's copy keeps in-frame clones and lacks some. The table includes 65,000 to 100,000 clones, under 90% detected once. Germline-derived CDR1 and CDR2 are SGHDT and YYEEEE. The CDR3 spans 16 residues. Trimming stripped 0 bases from V and 3 bases from J, with 12 bases between. The TCR comes from a human donor in a cohort sampled during active COVID-19. The chain has TRBV5-6 and TRBJ2-2; tentative D call: TRBD1 (6 bases). The sample comprised peripheral blood. As DNA, the CDR3 is TGTGCCAGCAGCTTGGCCCTGGGGGCGGACACCGGGGAGCTGTTTTTT. Its translation is CASSLALGADTGELFF. Drawing the rest from reference TRBV5-6 and TRBJ2-2, the complete variable domain is DAGVTQSPTHLIKTRGQQVTLRCSPKSGHDTVSWYQQALGQGPQFIFQYYEEEERQRGNFPDRFSGHQFPNYSSELNVNALLLGDSALYLCASSLALGADTGELFFGEGSRLTVL.